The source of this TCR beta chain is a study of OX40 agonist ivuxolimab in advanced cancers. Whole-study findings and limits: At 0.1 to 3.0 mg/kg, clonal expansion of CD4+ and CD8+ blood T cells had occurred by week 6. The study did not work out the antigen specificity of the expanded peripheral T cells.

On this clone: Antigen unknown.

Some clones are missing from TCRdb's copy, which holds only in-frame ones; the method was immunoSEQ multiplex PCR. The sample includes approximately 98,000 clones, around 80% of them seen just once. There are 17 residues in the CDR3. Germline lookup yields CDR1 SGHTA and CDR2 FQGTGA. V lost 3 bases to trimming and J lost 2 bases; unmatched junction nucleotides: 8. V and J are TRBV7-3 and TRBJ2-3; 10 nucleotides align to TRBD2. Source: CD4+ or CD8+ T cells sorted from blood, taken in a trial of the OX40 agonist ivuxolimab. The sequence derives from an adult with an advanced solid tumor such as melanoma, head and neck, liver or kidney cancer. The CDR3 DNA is TGTGCCAGCAGCTTCGATGGTAGCGGGGGGACCACAGATACGCAGTATTTT. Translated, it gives CASSFDGSGGTTDTQYF.